A selection of T cell receptor beta chains follows, all from one sample in a study of naive and memory T cell subsets. TCRdb re-derived calls from the UMI-ligation and nested PCR reads in MiXCR, one entry per CDR3 protein. The sample comprises around 110,000 distinct CDR3 sequences, roughly 36% of which are singletons, and less than 1% rests with the top ten. The sequenced sample was central memory CD4+ T cells from blood. The receptor source for this set is a human donor in good health. Both conserved end residues are part of each CDR3. D genes are given only for firm matches. Part of the rows lack a size; the others show once, few, many or a class for expanded clones.

j_call,d_call,v_call,clone_size,cdr3_nt,cdr3_aa
TRBJ2-6,TRBD1,TRBV3-1,.,TGTGCCAGCAGCCAAGGGGACAGGGCTGGGGCCAACGTCCTGACTTTC,CASSQGDRAGANVLTF
TRBJ1-1,.,TRBV13,.,TGTGCCAGCAGCTTACAAGGGATCGACACTGAAGCTTTCTTT,CASSLQGIDTEAFF
TRBJ1-5,.,TRBV6-1,once,TGTGCCAGCAGTACGGGACACTACAATCAGCCCCAGCATTTT,CASSTGHYNQPQHF
TRBJ2-1,TRBD2,TRBV10-2,.,TGCGCCAGCACTTCCGGGACTAGCTCCTACAATGAGCAGTTCTTC,CASTSGTSSYNEQFF
TRBJ2-7,TRBD1,TRBV7-9,many,TGTGCCAGCACCACCTCCGGGACAGAGACCTACGAGCAGTACTTC,CASTTSGTETYEQYF
TRBJ1-2,TRBD1,TRBV20-1,.,TGCAGTGCTGGAACAGGGGTGACCTATGGCTACACCTTC,CSAGTGVTYGYTF
TRBJ2-7,.,TRBV29-1,few,TGCAGCGTCGCCCTGACAGACTACGAGCAGTACTTC,CSVALTDYEQYF
TRBJ2-3,.,TRBV6-4,.,TGTGCCAGCAGTGACTCAGCGTCCCTATCGGAAGATACGCAGTATTTT,CASSDSASLSEDTQYF
TRBJ2-2,.,TRBV5-1,.,TGCGCCAGCAGCTTGGGTAGGGGAGTTGACTCCGGGGAGCTGTTTTTT,CASSLGRGVDSGELFF
TRBJ1-5,.,TRBV7-8,.,TGTGCCAGCAGCTCCCAGAGGGACTTCGGCAATCAGCCCCAGCATTTT,CASSSQRDFGNQPQHF
TRBJ1-5,TRBD1,TRBV13,.,TGTGCCAGCAGTCTTACCGGGACAGGGGGACAAAGGCCCCAGCATTTT,CASSLTGTGGQRPQHF
TRBJ1-1,.,TRBV5-1,once,TGCGCCACCAGATCTGGAGGAAACACTGAAGCTTTCTTT,CATRSGGNTEAFF
TRBJ2-7,TRBD1,TRBV7-2,few,TGTGCCAGCAGCCTACAAACAGGGGGCGAGCAGTACTTC,CASSLQTGGEQYF
TRBJ2-7,.,TRBV5-1,.,TGCGCCAGCAGCTTGGAACCGGTTTCCTACGAGCAGTACTTC,CASSLEPVSYEQYF
TRBJ2-7,TRBD1,TRBV2,few,TGTGCCAGCAGGGGGACAGGGGGCTACGAGCAGTACTTC,CASRGTGGYEQYF
TRBJ2-5,.,TRBV3-1,.,TGTGCCAGCAGCCAAGGGCAGGGGGGAAAAGAGACCCAGTACTTC,CASSQGQGGKETQYF
TRBJ2-1,.,TRBV27,.,TGTGCCAGCAGTTTCGAAGGGTTATTCATCAATGAGCAGTTCTTC,CASSFEGLFINEQFF
TRBJ2-1,.,TRBV7-2,.,TGTGCCAGCAGCTTAGTAATACGGGGGGAGCAGTTCTTC,CASSLVIRGEQFF
TRBJ2-1,TRBD1,TRBV2,.,TGTGCCAGCAGTGAAGAGACAGGGGTCTTCTTC,CASSEETGVFF
TRBJ2-3,TRBD2,TRBV27,.,TGTGCCAGCAAGACTAGCGGAAGCACAGATACGCAGTATTTT,CASKTSGSTDTQYF
TRBJ1-1,TRBD1,TRBV6-5,.,TGTGCCAGCAGATACAGCCAGGGGGTCGTTGGCACTGAAGCTTTCTTT,CASRYSQGVVGTEAFF
TRBJ2-6,TRBD1,TRBV7-9,once,TGTGCCAGCAGCTCGGGGGACAGGAGGATTCCCTCTGGGGCCAACGTCCTGACTTTC,CASSSGDRRIPSGANVLTF
TRBJ2-7,.,TRBV18,.,TGTGCCAGCTCACCATGGGGTTACAGTGAGCAGTACTTC,CASSPWGYSEQYF
TRBJ2-5,.,TRBV29-1,.,TGCAGCGTTGAAGATAACTTGGGACGAGAGACCCAGTACTTC,CSVEDNLGRETQYF
TRBJ1-6,.,TRBV3-1,few,TGTGCCAGCAGCCATGGTCTGCCGTATTCACCCCTCCACTTT,CASSHGLPYSPLHF
TRBJ1-5,.,TRBV14,.,TGTGCCAGCAGCCGTTCACGGGGAGAGCCCCAGCATTTT,CASSRSRGEPQHF
TRBJ2-7,TRBD1,TRBV7-9,.,TGTGCCAGCAGCCCACAGGGGGTGTCCTACGAGCAGTACTTC,CASSPQGVSYEQYF